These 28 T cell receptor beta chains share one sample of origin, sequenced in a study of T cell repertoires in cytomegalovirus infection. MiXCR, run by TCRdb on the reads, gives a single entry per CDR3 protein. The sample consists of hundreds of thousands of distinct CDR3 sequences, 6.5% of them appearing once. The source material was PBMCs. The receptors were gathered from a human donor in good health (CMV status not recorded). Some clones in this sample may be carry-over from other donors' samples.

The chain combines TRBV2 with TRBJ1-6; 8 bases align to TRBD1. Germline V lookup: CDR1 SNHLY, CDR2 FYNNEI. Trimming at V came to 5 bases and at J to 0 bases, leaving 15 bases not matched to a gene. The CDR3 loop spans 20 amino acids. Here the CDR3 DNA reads TGTGCCAGCAGTTCCTCCGGGACAGGTGGATCCGGCTCCTATAATTCACCCCTCCACTTT. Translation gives CASSSSGTGGSGSYNSPLHF.

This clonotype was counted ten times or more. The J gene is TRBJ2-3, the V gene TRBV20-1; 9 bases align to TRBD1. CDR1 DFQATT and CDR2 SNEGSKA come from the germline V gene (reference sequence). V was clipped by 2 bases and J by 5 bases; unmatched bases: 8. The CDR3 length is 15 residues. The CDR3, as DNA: TGCAGTGCTAGACGCCGGACAGGGGATGTAGATACGCAGTATTTT. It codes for CSARRRTGDVDTQYF.

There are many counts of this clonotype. The CDR3 DNA sequence: TGTGCCAGTAGTAAGGATCCAAGCTCCTACGAGCAGTACTTC. Protein sequence: CASSKDPSSYEQYF. The chain links TRBV19 to TRBJ2-7; no clear D gene. V was clipped by 4 bases and J by 0 bases, with 10 bases between them. This CDR3 has 14 amino acids. The germline CDR1 and CDR2 sequences are LNHDA and SQIVND (reference sequence). The full variable domain, completed using reference TRBV19 and TRBJ2-7, is DGGITQSPKYLFRKEGQNVTLSCEQNLNHDAMYWYRQDPGQGLRLIYYSQIVNDFQKGDIAEGYSVSREKKESFPLTVTSAQKNPTAFYLCASSKDPSSYEQYFGPGTRLTVT.

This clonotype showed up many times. CDR3 in DNA: TGTGCCAGCAGTGGGGGACGGATTAGCAATCAGCCCCAGCATTTT. Its protein product is CASSGGRISNQPQHF. The V and J genes are TRBV2 and TRBJ1-5, with a weak D call TRBD1 (5 bases). V was cut by 4 bases and J by 0 bases, with 10 bases left in between. CDR3 size: 15 residues. Germline values: CDR1 SNHLY, CDR2 FYNNEI.

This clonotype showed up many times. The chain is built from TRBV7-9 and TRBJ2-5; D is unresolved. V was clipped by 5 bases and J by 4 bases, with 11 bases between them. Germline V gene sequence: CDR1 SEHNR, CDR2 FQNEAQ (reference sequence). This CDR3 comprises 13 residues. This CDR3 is CASSPPSRETQYF. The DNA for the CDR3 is TGTGCCAGCAGCCCGCCCTCAAGAGAGACCCAGTACTTC.

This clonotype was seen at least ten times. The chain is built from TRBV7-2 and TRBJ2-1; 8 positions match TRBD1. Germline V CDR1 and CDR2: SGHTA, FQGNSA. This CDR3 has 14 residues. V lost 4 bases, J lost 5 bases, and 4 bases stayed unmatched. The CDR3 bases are TGTGCCAGCAGCTCCAGGGGGCACAACAATGAGCAGTTCTTC. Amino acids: CASSSRGHNNEQFF.

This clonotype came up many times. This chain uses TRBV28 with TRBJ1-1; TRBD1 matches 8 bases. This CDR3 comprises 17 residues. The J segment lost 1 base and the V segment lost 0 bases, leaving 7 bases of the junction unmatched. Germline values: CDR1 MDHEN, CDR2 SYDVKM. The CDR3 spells CASSLWAGGGKNTEAFF. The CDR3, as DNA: TGTGCCAGCAGTTTATGGGCAGGGGGCGGAAAGAACACTGAAGCTTTCTTT.

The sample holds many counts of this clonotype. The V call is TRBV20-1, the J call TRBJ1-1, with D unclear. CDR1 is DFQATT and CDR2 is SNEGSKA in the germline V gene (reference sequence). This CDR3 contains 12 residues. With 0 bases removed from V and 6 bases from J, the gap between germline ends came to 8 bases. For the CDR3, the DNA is TGCAGTGCTAGAGACGGTACGGCTGAAGCTTTCTTT. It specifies CSARDGTAEAFF.

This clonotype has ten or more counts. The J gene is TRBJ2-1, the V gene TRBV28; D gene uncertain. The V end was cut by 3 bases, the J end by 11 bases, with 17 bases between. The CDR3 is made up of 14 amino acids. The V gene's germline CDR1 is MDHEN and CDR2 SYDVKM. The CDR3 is CASSFSRTEMKQFF. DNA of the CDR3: TGTGCCAGCAGTTTCTCAAGGACCGAGATGAAGCAGTTCTTC.

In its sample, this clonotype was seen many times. The CDR3 DNA reads TGTGCCAGCAGAATAGGCCAGGCAGCCCACACCTATGGCTACACCTTC. Amino acids: CASRIGQAAHTYGYTF. The rearrangement uses TRBV7-2 and TRBJ1-2; D unclear. V was cut by 6 bases and J by 4 bases, with 21 bases left in between. The germline V gene has CDR1 SGHTA and CDR2 FQGNSA. The CDR3 totals 16 residues.

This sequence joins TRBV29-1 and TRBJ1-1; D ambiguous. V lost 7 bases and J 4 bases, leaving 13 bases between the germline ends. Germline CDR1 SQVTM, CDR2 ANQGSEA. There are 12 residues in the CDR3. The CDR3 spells CSAQAGSTEAFF. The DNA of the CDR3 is TGCAGCGCCCAGGCGGGGAGCACTGAAGCTTTCTTT.

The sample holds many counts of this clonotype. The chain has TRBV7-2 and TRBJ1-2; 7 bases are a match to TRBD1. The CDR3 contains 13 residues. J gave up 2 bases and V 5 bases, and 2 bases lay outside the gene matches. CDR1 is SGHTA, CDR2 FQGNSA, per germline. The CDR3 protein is CASSATGNYGYTF. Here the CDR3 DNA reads TGTGCCAGCAGCGCGACAGGGAACTATGGCTACACCTTC.

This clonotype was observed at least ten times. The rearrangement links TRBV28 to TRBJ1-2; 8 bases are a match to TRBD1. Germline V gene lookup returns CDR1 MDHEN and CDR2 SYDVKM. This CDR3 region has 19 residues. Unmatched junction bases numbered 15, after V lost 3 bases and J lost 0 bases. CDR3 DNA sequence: TGTGCCAGCAGTTTGTCCACCGGGACAGGAGCAACACCTAACTATGGCTACACCTTC. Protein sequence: CASSLSTGTGATPNYGYTF.

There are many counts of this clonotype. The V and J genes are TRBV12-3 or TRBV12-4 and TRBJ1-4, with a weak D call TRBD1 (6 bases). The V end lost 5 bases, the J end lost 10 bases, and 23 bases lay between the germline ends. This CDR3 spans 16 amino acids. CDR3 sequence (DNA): TGTGCCAGCAGTGTGACCCCGGGCAGGGGTTATGGAAAACTGTTTTTT. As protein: CASSVTPGRGYGKLFF.

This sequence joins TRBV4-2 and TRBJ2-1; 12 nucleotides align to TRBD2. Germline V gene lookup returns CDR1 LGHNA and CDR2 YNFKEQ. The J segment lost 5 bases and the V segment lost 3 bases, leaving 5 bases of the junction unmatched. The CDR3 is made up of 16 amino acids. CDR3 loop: CASSHTSGGTNNEQFF. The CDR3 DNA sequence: TGTGCCAGCAGCCACACTAGCGGGGGGACAAACAATGAGCAGTTCTTC.

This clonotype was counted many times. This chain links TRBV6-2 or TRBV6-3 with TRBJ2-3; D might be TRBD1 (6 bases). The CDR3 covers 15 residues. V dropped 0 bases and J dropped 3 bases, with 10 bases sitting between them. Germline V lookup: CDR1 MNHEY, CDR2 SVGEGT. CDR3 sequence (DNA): TGTGCCAGCAGTTACTCCCGGACAGTAACAGATACGCAGTATTTT. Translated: CASSYSRTVTDTQYF.

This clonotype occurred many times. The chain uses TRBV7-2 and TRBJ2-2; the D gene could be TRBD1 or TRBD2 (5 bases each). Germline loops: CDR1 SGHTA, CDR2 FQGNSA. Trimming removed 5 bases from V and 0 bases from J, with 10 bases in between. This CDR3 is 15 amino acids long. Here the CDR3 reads CASSRDRSNTGELFF. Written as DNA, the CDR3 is TGTGCCAGCAGCCGGGACCGATCGAACACCGGGGAGCTGTTTTTT.

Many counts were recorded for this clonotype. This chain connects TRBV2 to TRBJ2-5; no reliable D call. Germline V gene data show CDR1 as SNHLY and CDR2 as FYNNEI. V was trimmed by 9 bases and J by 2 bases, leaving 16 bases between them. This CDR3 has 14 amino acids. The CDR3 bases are TGTGCCAGTAAAATTCGGCCAAATCAAGAGACCCAGTACTTC. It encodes CASKIRPNQETQYF. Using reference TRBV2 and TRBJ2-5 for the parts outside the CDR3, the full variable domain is EPEVTQTPSHQVTQMGQEVILRCVPISNHLYFYWYRQILGQKVEFLVSFYNNEISEKSEIFDDQFSVERPDGSNFTLKIRSTKLEDSAMYFCASKIRPNQETQYFGPGTRLLVL.

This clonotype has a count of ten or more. This CDR3 reads CSARDLKDTEAFF. The CDR3 nucleotides are TGCAGTGCTAGAGATCTGAAGGACACTGAAGCTTTCTTT. The chain is built from TRBV20-1 and TRBJ1-1; D not certain. Germline V gene lookup returns CDR1 DFQATT and CDR2 SNEGSKA (reference sequence). This CDR3 has 13 amino acids. With 0 bases removed from V and 3 bases from J, the gap between germline ends came to 8 bases.

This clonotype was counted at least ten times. The CDR3 is CASSSGPLTEAFF. The CDR3, as DNA: TGTGCCAGCAGTTCCGGGCCACTCACTGAAGCTTTCTTT. The chain combines TRBV7-8 with TRBJ1-1, with D hard to call. The CDR3 sequence is 13 residues long. V was cut by 6 bases and J by 4 bases, with 12 bases left in between. Looked up from germline, CDR1 is SGHVS and CDR2 is FQNEAQ.

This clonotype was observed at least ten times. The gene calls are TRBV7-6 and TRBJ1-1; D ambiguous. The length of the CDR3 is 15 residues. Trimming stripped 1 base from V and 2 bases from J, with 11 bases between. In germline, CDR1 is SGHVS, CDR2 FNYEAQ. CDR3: CASSLGSRDNTEAFF. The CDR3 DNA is TGTGCCAGCAGCTTAGGGTCCAGAGATAACACTGAAGCTTTCTTT.

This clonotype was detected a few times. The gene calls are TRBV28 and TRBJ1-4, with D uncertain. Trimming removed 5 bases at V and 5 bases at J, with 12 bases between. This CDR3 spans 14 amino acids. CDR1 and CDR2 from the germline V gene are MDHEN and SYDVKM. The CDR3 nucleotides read TGTGCCAGCAGTCCCAACAATGAAAATGAAAAACTGTTTTTT. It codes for CASSPNNENEKLFF.

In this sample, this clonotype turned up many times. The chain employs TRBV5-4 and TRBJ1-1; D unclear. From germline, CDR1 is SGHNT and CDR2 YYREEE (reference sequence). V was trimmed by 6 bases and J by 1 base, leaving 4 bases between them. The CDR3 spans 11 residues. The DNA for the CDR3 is TGTGCCAGCATTGAGAACACTGAAGCTTTCTTT. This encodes CASIENTEAFF.

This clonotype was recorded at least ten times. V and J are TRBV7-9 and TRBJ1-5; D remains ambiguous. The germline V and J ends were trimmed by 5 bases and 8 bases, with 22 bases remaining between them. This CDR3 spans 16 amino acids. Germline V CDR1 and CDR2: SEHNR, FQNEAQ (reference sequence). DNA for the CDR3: TGTGCCAGCAGCCACCCGGCCGAGCAAGCTTTAGAGCCCCAGCATTTT. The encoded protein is CASSHPAEQALEPQHF.

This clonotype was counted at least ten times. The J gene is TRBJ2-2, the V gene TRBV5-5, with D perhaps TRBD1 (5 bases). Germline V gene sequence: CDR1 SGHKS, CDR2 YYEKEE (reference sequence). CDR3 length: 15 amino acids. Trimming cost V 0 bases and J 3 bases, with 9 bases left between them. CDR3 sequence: CASSLETGYTGELFF. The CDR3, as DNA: TGTGCCAGCAGCTTGGAAACAGGCTACACCGGGGAGCTGTTTTTT.

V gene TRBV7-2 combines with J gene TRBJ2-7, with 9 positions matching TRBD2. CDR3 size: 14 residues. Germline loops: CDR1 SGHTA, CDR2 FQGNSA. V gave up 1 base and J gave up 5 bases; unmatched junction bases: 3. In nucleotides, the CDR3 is TGTGCCAGCAGCTTAGGGGCGGGAGGGAACGAGCAGTACTTC. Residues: CASSLGAGGNEQYF.

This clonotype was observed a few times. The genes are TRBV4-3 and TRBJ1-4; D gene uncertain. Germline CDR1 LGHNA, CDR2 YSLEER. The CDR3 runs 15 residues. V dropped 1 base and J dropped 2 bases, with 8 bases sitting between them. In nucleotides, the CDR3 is TGCGCCAGCAGCCAAGCCTGGGGTACTAATGAAAAACTGTTTTTT. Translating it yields CASSQAWGTNEKLFF.

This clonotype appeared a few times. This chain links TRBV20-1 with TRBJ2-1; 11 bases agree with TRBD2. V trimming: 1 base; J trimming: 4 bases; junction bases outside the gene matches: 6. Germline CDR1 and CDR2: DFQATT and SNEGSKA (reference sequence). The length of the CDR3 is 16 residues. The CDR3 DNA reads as TGCAGTGCTAGAGGTCAGACTAGCGGGGATTACAATGAGCAGTTCTTC. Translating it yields CSARGQTSGDYNEQFF.